This TCR beta chain was obtained from a study of beta chain features in type 1 diabetes. Study findings and constraints: All four CD4+ subsets from Type 1 diabetes patients carried moderately but significantly shorter TCRB CDR3s.

This clone has just a few counts. The antigen is unknown. The investigators reverse transcribed all of the isolated RNA, so they sequenced expressed TCRB transcripts. TCRdb keeps only in-frame clones here, not all; method: immunoSEQ multiplex PCR. The sample has 300,000 to 350,000 clones; approximately 13% are singletons. The germline V gene encodes CDR1 SGHTA and CDR2 FQGNSA. The CDR3 runs to 13 residues. Losses at the gene ends were 5 bases for V and 6 bases for J; bases not matched to a gene: 6. The sequence was obtained from a woman under 30 with type 1 diabetes. Sequenced sample: naive CD4+ T cells from blood. V gene TRBV7-2 combines with J gene TRBJ1-1; 7 bases map to TRBD1. CDR3 in DNA: TGTGCCAGCAGCCGAACAGGGGTTGCTGAAGCTTTCTTT. Translated, it gives CASSRTGVAEAFF.